This passage covers 28 T cell receptor beta chains from one sample sequenced in a study of cytomegalovirus exposure and HLA in healthy donors. The PCR made use of 60 Vbeta and 13 Jbeta primers. Assay: immunoSEQ multiplex PCR; the TCRdb copy retains only in-frame clones and omits some. The sample has about 120,000 clones, about 74% seen once. Sequences were obtained from PBMCs. The receptors stem from a woman aged 40 to 50 in good health and CMV-seropositive.

The J gene is TRBJ1-4, the V gene TRBV2; D unclear. The CDR3 length is 16 residues. The V end was cut by 1 base, the J end by 5 bases, with 14 bases between. CDR1 is SNHLY and CDR2 is FYNNEI in the germline V gene. CDR3 sequence: CASSEVTNTMNEKLFF. In DNA form, the CDR3 reads TGTGCCAGCAGTGAAGTGACAAACACCATGAATGAAAAACTGTTTTTT. Full variable domain (remainder filled in from reference TRBV2 and TRBJ1-4): EPEVTQTPSHQVTQMGQEVILRCVPISNHLYFYWYRQILGQKVEFLVSFYNNEISEKSEIFDDQFSVERPDGSNFTLKIRSTKLEDSAMYFCASSEVTNTMNEKLFFGSGTQLSVL.

The chain couples TRBV7-9 to TRBJ2-5, with 11 bases identical to TRBD2. Germline assignment: CDR1 SEHNR and CDR2 FQNEAQ (reference sequence). CDR3 size: 13 residues. The junction had 2 bases not matched to a gene; V was cut back by 5 bases and J by 6 bases. Here the CDR3 DNA reads TGTGCCAGCAGCCCTAGCGGGAGGCAGACCCAGTACTTC. Its protein is CASSPSGRQTQYF.

The rearrangement links TRBV7-9 to TRBJ2-4, with 7 bases that match TRBD2. Trimming cost V 1 base and J 9 bases; bases outside gene matches: 0. This CDR3 spans 12 amino acids. Looked up from germline, CDR1 is SEHNR and CDR2 is FQNEAQ (reference sequence). The CDR3: CASSLGEGIQYF. As DNA, the CDR3 is TGTGCCAGCAGCTTAGGGGAGGGCATTCAGTACTTC.

V and J are TRBV7-2 and TRBJ1-3; 9 bases agree with TRBD1. Losses at the gene ends were 1 base for V and 4 bases for J; bases not matched to a gene: 5. This CDR3 comprises 16 residues. Germline V gene sequence: CDR1 SGHTA, CDR2 FQGNSA. CDR3 DNA: TGTGCCAGCAGCTTAGACTGGGGGACAGGGGGAAACACCATATATTTT. Protein: CASSLDWGTGGNTIYF.

This sequence joins TRBV5-6 and TRBJ1-2; 9 nucleotides line up with TRBD1. The CDR3 has 16 amino acids. The germline V gene has CDR1 SGHDT and CDR2 YYEEEE. Losses at the gene ends were 4 bases for V and 4 bases for J; bases not matched to a gene: 11. The DNA of the CDR3 is TGTGCCAGCAGCCCTGCACAGGGGGCTCTAGGCTATGGCTACACCTTC. Translated, it gives CASSPAQGALGYGYTF.

V gene TRBV5-4 combines with J gene TRBJ2-5, with TRBD2 identical over 7 bases. The germline gives CDR1 SGHNT, CDR2 YYREEE (reference sequence). The CDR3 contains 15 residues. The trim removed 5 bases at V and 6 bases at J, leaving 13 bases unmatched. The CDR3 is CASSSGLGRPQTQYF. In DNA, the CDR3 is TGTGCCAGCAGTTCCGGACTAGGCCGGCCACAGACCCAGTACTTC.

The rearrangement links TRBV4-2 to TRBJ2-5; weak D call: TRBD1 (6 bases). The V gene's germline CDR1 is LGHNA and CDR2 YNFKEQ. The length of the CDR3 is 13 residues. Trimming took 1 base from V and 5 from J, leaving 8 bases between them. The CDR3 loop is CASSQVTGETQYF. The CDR3 DNA sequence: TGTGCCAGCAGCCAAGTTACAGGGGAGACCCAGTACTTC.

A word on this clone: At the DNA level, this CDR3 is encoded by other sequences in the same sample as well. The V and J genes are TRBV5-1 and TRBJ2-2; TRBD2 matches at 7 bases. Germline-derived CDR1 and CDR2 are SGHRS and YFSETQ. CDR3 size: 15 residues. The V and J ends lost 2 bases and 2 bases, in that order; junction bases with no gene match: 3. The CDR3 reads CASSFSGGNTGELFF. In DNA, the CDR3 is TGCGCCAGCAGCTTTTCGGGGGGAAACACCGGGGAGCTGTTTTTT. The full variable domain, rest sourced from reference TRBV5-1 and TRBJ2-2, is KAGVTQTPRYLIKTRGQQVTLSCSPISGHRSVSWYQQTPGQGLQFLFEYFSETQRNKGNFPGRFSGRQFSNSRSEMNVSTLELGDSALYLCASSFSGGNTGELFFGEGSRLTVL.

This chain joins TRBV9 and TRBJ2-5; TRBD2 aligns across 9 bases. Per germline, CDR1 SGDLS and CDR2 YYNGEE. V shed 0 bases, J shed 4 bases, and the junction held 7 bases outside the gene matches. CDR3 length: 16 residues. The CDR3 nucleotides are TGTGCCAGCAGCGTAGGGGCGGGAGGGACGGGAGAGACCCAGTACTTC. Encoded protein: CASSVGAGGTGETQYF.

The rearrangement joins TRBV29-1 to TRBJ2-5; unclear D gene. This CDR3 comprises 13 residues. From germline, CDR1 is SQVTM and CDR2 ANQGSEA. V shed 3 bases and J shed 4 bases, with 12 bases lying between them. The CDR3 coding sequence is TGCAGCGTTGAGCCGGGTTCGAGAGAGACCCAGTACTTC. Residues: CSVEPGSRETQYF.

The chain is built from TRBV7-2 and TRBJ2-5; TRBD1 is a possible D gene (7 bases). V dropped 3 bases and J dropped 1 base, with 15 bases sitting between them. Per the germline V gene, CDR1 is SGHTA and CDR2 is FQGNSA. This CDR3 has 16 residues. For the CDR3, the DNA is TGTGCCAGCAGCTTCGCGGGACAGACCACCCAAGAGACCCAGTACTTC. Translation gives CASSFAGQTTQETQYF.

This clone was recorded once. The rearrangement joins TRBV6-1 to TRBJ1-3, with D maybe TRBD1 (6 bases). The V end lost 6 bases, the J end lost 4 bases, and 13 bases lay between the germline ends. The CDR3 has 14 amino acids. The V gene's germline CDR1 is MNHNS and CDR2 SASEGT. Here the CDR3 DNA reads TGTGCCAGCAGGGGGAGGGGGGGAGGAAACACCATATATTTT. Protein: CASRGRGGGNTIYF.

J is TRBJ2-5 and V is TRBV7-3; 8 nucleotides align to TRBD1. CDR3 length: 14 amino acids. CDR1 and CDR2 from the germline V gene are SGHTA and FQGTGA. With 2 bases clipped from V and 5 bases from J, the junction kept 4 bases outside the gene matches. The CDR3 region has the DNA TGTGCCAGCAGCTTACAGGGGGCAGGGGAGACCCAGTACTTC. Its translation: CASSLQGAGETQYF.

The chain carries TRBV18 and TRBJ1-5; TRBD1 agrees at 9 bases. CDR1 and CDR2 (germline): KGHSH, LQKENI. CDR3 size: 17 residues. Germline trimming cut 1 base from V and 0 bases from J; bases unmatched to any gene: 4. CDR3: CASSPLGTGFSNQPQHF. The CDR3 bases are TGTGCCAGCTCACCACTCGGGACAGGGTTTAGCAATCAGCCCCAGCATTTT.

The V call is TRBV9, the J call TRBJ1-1; D is ambiguous. Germline CDR1 reads SGDLS; CDR2 reads YYNGEE. Deletions cut 4 bases from V and 2 bases from J, with 12 bases between. CDR3 length: 14 residues. The CDR3 spells CASSPGVRNTEAFF. CDR3 DNA: TGTGCCAGCAGCCCAGGTGTCAGAAACACTGAAGCTTTCTTT.

The gene calls are TRBV27 and TRBJ2-5; 8 bases match TRBD2. Germline V gene lookup returns CDR1 MNHEY and CDR2 SMNVEV (reference sequence). The ends lost 2 bases at V and 4 bases at J; junction bases unmatched: 9. This CDR3 spans 16 amino acids. Here the CDR3 reads CASSLRSGGGRETQYF. For the CDR3, the DNA is TGTGCCAGCAGTTTAAGGAGCGGGGGCGGGCGAGAGACCCAGTACTTC.

The chain joins TRBV4-1 to TRBJ2-5, with D possibly matching TRBD1 (6 bases). CDR1 and CDR2 from the germline V gene are MGHRA and YSYEKL. This CDR3 contains 16 residues. Trimming removed 0 bases at V and 2 bases at J, with 13 bases between. For the CDR3, the DNA is TGCGCCAGCAGCCAAGATCTCGATGGACAGCAAGAGACCCAGTACTTC. Translation gives CASSQDLDGQQETQYF.

The chain combines TRBV12-1 with TRBJ1-1; the table's TRBD1 call for D was not verified on the DNA. TRBV12-1 is described as a pseudogene. CDR3 length equals 16 residues. The CDR3 sequence is CASSPISPGQITEAFF. The CDR3, as DNA: TGTGCCAGCAGCCCTATCTCCCCGGGACAGATCACTGAAGCTTTCTTT.

The V gene is TRBV5-4, the J gene TRBJ2-2; 12 nucleotides line up with TRBD2. Germline trimming cut 4 bases from V and 4 bases from J; bases unmatched to any gene: 2. CDR1 is SGHNT and CDR2 is YYREEE in the germline V gene (reference sequence). This CDR3 has 15 residues. CDR3 DNA: TGTGCCAGCAGCGTGGGACTAGCGGGCACCGGGGAGCTGTTTTTT. Its protein product is CASSVGLAGTGELFF.

Judged by abundance, this clone is medium-sized. The V call is TRBV7-3, the J call TRBJ1-2; 7 bases are a match to TRBD1. With V trimmed by 3 bases and J by 8 bases, 3 bases remained unmatched. The length of the CDR3 is 12 residues. Germline assignment: CDR1 SGHTA and CDR2 FQGTGA. CDR3 sequence: CASSLTGLGYTF. The CDR3 nucleotides read TGTGCCAGCAGCTTGACAGGGTTAGGCTACACCTTC.

This chain uses TRBV18 with TRBJ1-3; maybe TRBD1 (6 bases). Germline V gene data show CDR1 as KGHSH and CDR2 as LQKENI. V gave up 2 bases and J gave up 3 bases, with 11 bases separating them. The CDR3 extends over 15 amino acids. This CDR3 is CASSPDRTSGNTIYF. CDR3 bases: TGTGCCAGCTCACCAGACAGGACGAGTGGAAACACCATATATTTT. The entire variable domain, with the rest obtained from reference TRBV18 and TRBJ1-3, is as follows: NAGVMQNPRHLVRRRGQEARLRCSPMKGHSHVYWYRQLPEEGLKFMVYLQKENIIDESGMPKERFSAEFPKEGPSILRIQQVVRGDSAAYFCASSPDRTSGNTIYFGEGSWLTVV.

This clone was counted only a few times. The rearrangement uses TRBV4-1 and TRBJ1-1; D gene uncertain. Trimming took 4 bases from V and 4 from J, leaving 16 bases between them. Germline CDR1 MGHRA, CDR2 YSYEKL. The CDR3 is made up of 15 amino acids. CDR3 nucleotides: TGCGCCAGCAGCCCAACCGGGTTATCGGGCACTGAAGCTTTCTTT. It yields the protein CASSPTGLSGTEAFF.

In its sample, this clone was seen a few times. V usage is TRBV19 and J usage is TRBJ1-5; D unresolved. Germline V gene data show CDR1 as LNHDA and CDR2 as SQIVND (reference sequence). The CDR3 sequence is 13 residues long. The V and J ends lost 3 bases and 5 bases respectively, with 8 bases between them. The CDR3 DNA follows: TGTGCCAGTAGTATTGAGAGGTATCAGCCCCAGCATTTT. It translates to CASSIERYQPQHF.

The V call is TRBV2, the J call TRBJ2-7; 7 positions match TRBD1. The germline V gene has CDR1 SNHLY and CDR2 FYNNEI. The CDR3 spans 14 residues. V dropped 8 bases and J dropped 2; count of bases not matched to a gene: 9. CDR3 DNA sequence: TGTGCCAGCTCCCCACCGGGACAGCCCTACGAGCAGTACTTC. Its protein is CASSPPGQPYEQYF.

The chain uses TRBV6-5 and TRBJ1-4; TRBD1 agrees at 8 bases. Germline values: CDR1 MNHEY, CDR2 SVGAGI. Unmatched junction bases numbered 7, after V lost 4 bases and J lost 6 bases. The length of the CDR3 is 15 residues. The CDR3 bases are TGTGCCAGCAGTTTTTCGGGACAGGATGATGAAAAACTGTTTTTT. As protein: CASSFSGQDDEKLFF.

The genes are TRBV23-1 and TRBJ2-5, with D possibly matching TRBD1 (5 bases). TRBV23-1 is reported as an ORF; its role is uncertain. The V end lost 7 bases, the J end lost 12 bases, and 15 bases lay between the germline ends. This CDR3 is 11 amino acids long. The CDR3 DNA follows: TGCGCCAGCACAGCCGCAAGGGGCAAGTACTTC. Translation gives CASTAARGKYF.

The J gene is TRBJ2-1, the V gene TRBV7-2; TRBD2 matches at 10 bases. J gave up 3 bases and V 2 bases, and 1 base lay outside the gene matches. This CDR3 comprises 15 residues. Germline assignment: CDR1 SGHTA and CDR2 FQGNSA. CDR3 sequence reads: CASSLRTSGYNEQFF. CDR3 coding DNA: TGTGCCAGCAGCTTACGGACTAGCGGCTACAATGAGCAGTTCTTC. Supplemented by reference TRBV7-2 and TRBJ2-1, the full variable domain reads GAGVSQSPSNKVTEKGKDVELRCDPISGHTALYWYRQSLGQGLEFLIYFQGNSAPDKSGLPSDRFSAERTGGSVSTLTIQRTQQEDSAVYLCASSLRTSGYNEQFFGPGTRLTVL.

This chain links TRBV18 with TRBJ2-3; D unclear. Germline V gene data show CDR1 as KGHSH and CDR2 as LQKENI. There are 16 residues in the CDR3. Trimming shortened V by 2 bases and J by 0 bases, and 12 bases separated the two germline ends. The CDR3 is CASSPNALVSTDTQYF. The CDR3 DNA is TGTGCCAGCTCACCAAACGCCCTAGTCAGCACAGATACGCAGTATTTT.